These 23 T cell receptor beta chains were sequenced from one sample in a study of cytotoxic CD8 clonotypes in ibrutinib-treated CLL. The data were produced by immunoSEQ multiplex PCR, yet TCRdb's version contains in-frame clones alone and is incomplete. The table includes tens of thousands of clones, around 83% detected once. Sequenced here: PBMCs, sampled before ibrutinib treatment. Every receptor here comes from a human donor with chronic lymphocytic leukemia.

The chain is built from TRBV11-3 and TRBJ2-2; 7 positions agree with TRBD2. With 3 bases clipped from V and 1 base from J, the junction kept 5 bases outside the gene matches. The CDR3 runs 16 residues. The germline gives CDR1 SGHNT, CDR2 YENEEA. The CDR3 DNA is TGTGCCAGCAGCTTCGGGGCTAGCGGGAACACCGGGGAGCTGTTTTTT. Its translation is CASSFGASGNTGELFF.

This clone has just a few counts. The V and J genes are TRBV4-2 and TRBJ2-1; D gene unclear. Germline V gene lookup returns CDR1 LGHNA and CDR2 YNFKEQ. The V end was cut by 0 bases, the J end by 5 bases, with 11 bases between. There are 15 residues in the CDR3. CDR3: CASSQDSGSHNEQFF. In DNA, the CDR3 is TGTGCCAGCAGCCAAGATTCGGGCAGCCACAATGAGCAGTTCTTC.

The genes are TRBV21-1 and TRBJ2-7; TRBD2 is the table's D call and was not checked against the DNA. TRBV21-1 is marked as a pseudogene. This CDR3 contains 15 residues. The CDR3 is CASSKVGGYSYEQYF. The CDR3 coding sequence is TGTGCCAGCAGCAAAGTCGGGGGTTACTCTTACGAGCAGTACTTC.

This clone is a singleton in its sample. The V call is TRBV29-1, the J call TRBJ1-5; no clear D gene. Germline CDR1 reads SQVTM; CDR2 reads ANQGSEA. V lost 4 bases and J lost 0, with 4 bases in between. CDR3 length: 12 residues. This CDR3 reads CSVALSNQPQHF. CDR3 coding DNA: TGCAGCGTTGCGCTTAGCAATCAGCCCCAGCATTTT.

Only a few counts were recorded for this clone. The genes are TRBV29-1 and TRBJ1-1, with a possible D match to TRBD1 (6 bases). Trimming took 4 bases from V and 4 from J, leaving 13 bases between them. This CDR3 has 13 amino acids. Germline CDR1 reads SQVTM; CDR2 reads ANQGSEA. CDR3 residues: CSVALQGLTEAFF. CDR3 sequence (DNA): TGCAGCGTTGCTCTTCAGGGGCTCACTGAAGCTTTCTTT.

This chain joins TRBV5-1 and TRBJ2-1, with D perhaps given as TRBD1 or TRBD2 (5 bases each). CDR1 is SGHRS and CDR2 is YFSETQ in the germline V gene. V shed 4 bases and J shed 4 bases, with 12 bases lying between them. The CDR3 loop spans 14 amino acids. The CDR3 sequence: CASSPRDRYNEQFF. DNA for the CDR3: TGCGCCAGCAGCCCCCGGGACCGATACAATGAGCAGTTCTTC.

The CDR3 reads CASSQVSGYTF. For the CDR3, the DNA is TGTGCCAGCAGCCAAGTCTCTGGCTACACCTTC. J is TRBJ1-2 and V is TRBV4-2; no firm D call. The CDR3 spans 11 residues. V lost 1 base and J lost 7, with 4 bases in between. Germline V CDR1 and CDR2: LGHNA, YNFKEQ.

The chain couples TRBV21-1 to TRBJ2-2; TRBD2 is taken as the D call from the table, unchecked against the DNA. TRBV21-1 is given as a pseudogene. CDR3 length equals 17 residues. In nucleotides, the CDR3 is TGTGCCAGCAGGAACGGGACTAGCGGGGCGAACACCGGGGAGCTGTTTTTT. As protein: CASRNGTSGANTGELFF.

V is TRBV7-9 and J is TRBJ1-3, with 9 bases fitting TRBD1. Trimming removed 5 bases from V and 1 base from J; junction bases left unmatched: 9. The CDR3 sequence is 17 residues long. CDR1 and CDR2 from the germline V gene are SEHNR and FQNEAQ (reference sequence). CDR3 protein: CASSRGGGQGSGNTIYF. In DNA form, the CDR3 reads TGTGCCAGCAGCCGAGGCGGGGGACAGGGATCTGGAAACACCATATATTTT. The full variable domain, rest sourced from reference TRBV7-9 and TRBJ1-3, is DTGVSQNPRHKITKRGQNVTFRCDPISEHNRLYWYRQTLGQGPEFLTYFQNEAQLEKSRLLSDRFSAERPKGSFSTLEIQRTEQGDSAMYLCASSRGGGQGSGNTIYFGEGSWLTVV.

The chain joins TRBV2 to TRBJ1-2; D remains ambiguous. Per germline, CDR1 SNHLY and CDR2 FYNNEI. Between the trimmed V and J ends, which lost 1 base and 4 bases, there was a span of 4 bases. There are 12 residues in the CDR3. The chain's CDR3 is CASSEGAYGYTF. CDR3 bases: TGTGCCAGCAGTGAAGGGGCCTATGGCTACACCTTC.

Only one count was recorded for this clone. The chain links TRBV7-6 to TRBJ2-3; TRBD1 is a possible D gene (6 bases). The germline CDR1 and CDR2 sequences are SGHVS and FNYEAQ. V lost 4 bases to trimming and J lost 10 bases, with 21 bases between them. The CDR3 covers 15 residues. The CDR3 reads CASSSRKTGNAAQYF. For the CDR3, the DNA is TGTGCCAGCAGCTCGCGAAAAACAGGGAATGCGGCGCAGTATTTT.

V is TRBV27 and J is TRBJ1-2, with a tentative D call TRBD1 (6 bases). The germline V gene encodes CDR1 MNHEY and CDR2 SMNVEV (reference sequence). The length of the CDR3 is 15 residues. V was pared by 3 bases and J by 5 bases, with 16 bases between. CDR3 sequence (DNA): TGTGCCAGCAGTTTTGGGGGGGCAATGGGGTATGGCTACACCTTC. Translated, it gives CASSFGGAMGYGYTF.

V gene TRBV5-1 combines with J gene TRBJ2-5; TRBD2 matches 14 bases. Germline V gene sequence: CDR1 SGHRS, CDR2 YFSETQ. The CDR3 length is 15 residues. J was trimmed by 3 bases and V by 7 bases; bases with no gene match: 5. The CDR3, as DNA: TGCGCCAGCGGGATGACTAGCGGGGGGGAAGAGACCCAGTACTTC. Translation gives CASGMTSGGEETQYF. The full variable domain, completed using reference TRBV5-1 and TRBJ2-5, is KAGVTQTPRYLIKTRGQQVTLSCSPISGHRSVSWYQQTPGQGLQFLFEYFSETQRNKGNFPGRFSGRQFSNSRSEMNVSTLELGDSALYLCASGMTSGGEETQYFGPGTRLLVL.

This chain connects TRBV29-1 to TRBJ1-2; no definite D call. This CDR3 contains 12 residues. The germline V gene encodes CDR1 SQVTM and CDR2 ANQGSEA. V gave up 3 bases and J gave up 2 bases, with 7 bases separating them. DNA for the CDR3: TGCAGCGTTGAGGCCAGAAACTATGGCTACACCTTC. It encodes CSVEARNYGYTF.

CDR3 nucleotides: TGTGCCAGCAGCCCAACAGGGTTGGGATCCGGGGAGCTGTTTTTT. Its protein is CASSPTGLGSGELFF. The chain uses TRBV7-2 and TRBJ2-2; D might be TRBD1 (6 bases). This CDR3 is 15 amino acids long. Germline V gene sequence: CDR1 SGHTA, CDR2 FQGNSA. The ends were cut back, 5 bases at V and 6 bases at J, with 16 bases in the middle.

This rearrangement joins TRBV9 to TRBJ1-1, with D perhaps TRBD1 (5 bases). The CDR3 has 14 residues. V was trimmed by 1 base and J by 7 bases, leaving 14 bases between them. Looked up from germline, CDR1 is SGDLS and CDR2 is YYNGEE. Here the CDR3 reads CASSVSHRRHEAFF. In nucleotides, the CDR3 is TGTGCCAGCAGCGTATCCCACAGGAGACATGAAGCTTTCTTT.

The rearrangement uses TRBV27 and TRBJ2-5; tentatively, D is TRBD1 (5 bases). Germline-derived CDR1 and CDR2 are MNHEY and SMNVEV (reference sequence). V was cut by 0 bases and J by 5 bases, with 19 bases left in between. CDR3 length equals 17 residues. CDR3 bases: TGTGCCAGCAGTTTATCAGTCGGAACAGGCCCTGAGGAGACCCAGTACTTC. The encoded protein is CASSLSVGTGPEETQYF.

The chain has TRBV2 and TRBJ1-1; possible D gene TRBD1, 5 bases. There are 13 residues in the CDR3. The V gene lost 4 bases and the J gene lost 5 bases, with 11 bases spanning the gap. CDR1 and CDR2 from the germline V gene are SNHLY and FYNNEI. In nucleotides, the CDR3 is TGTGCCAGCAGTGGTGAGGGACGGACTGAAGCTTTCTTT. This sequence encodes CASSGEGRTEAFF.

The V call is TRBV5-1, the J call TRBJ2-7, with TRBD1 matching 7 bases. Germline CDR1 SGHRS, CDR2 YFSETQ. The J segment lost 0 bases and the V segment lost 4 bases, leaving 7 bases of the junction unmatched. This CDR3 is 15 amino acids long. CDR3: CASSPSTGSSYEQYF. CDR3 DNA sequence: TGCGCCAGCAGCCCCTCGACAGGGAGCTCCTACGAGCAGTACTTC.

The chain recombines TRBV4-3 with TRBJ2-1; 14 nucleotides align to TRBD2. The CDR3 is made up of 16 amino acids. Germline V lookup: CDR1 LGHNA, CDR2 YSLEER. The J segment lost 9 bases and the V segment lost 3 bases, leaving 7 bases of the junction unmatched. The CDR3 region is CASSQETSGRAGEQFF. The CDR3, as DNA: TGCGCCAGCAGCCAGGAGACTAGCGGGAGGGCAGGTGAGCAGTTCTTC.

This sequence joins TRBV5-1 and TRBJ2-7; 14 nucleotides agree with TRBD2. The germline gives CDR1 SGHRS, CDR2 YFSETQ. The CDR3 totals 17 residues. V was pared by 6 bases and J by 3 bases, with 11 bases of the junction left unmatched. CDR3 region: CASTTGLAGAIYYEQYF. The DNA for the CDR3 is TGCGCCAGCACCACGGGACTAGCGGGAGCAATCTACTACGAGCAGTACTTC. The complete variable domain, with remaining parts taken from reference TRBV5-1 and TRBJ2-7, reads KAGVTQTPRYLIKTRGQQVTLSCSPISGHRSVSWYQQTPGQGLQFLFEYFSETQRNKGNFPGRFSGRQFSNSRSEMNVSTLELGDSALYLCASTTGLAGAIYYEQYFGPGTRLTVT.

In DNA form, the CDR3 reads TGTGCCAGCAGGCCAGGGCTAGCGGGGGCCGGGGAGCTGTTTTTT. This gives the protein CASRPGLAGAGELFF. The rearrangement links TRBV5-4 to TRBJ2-2, with 10 nucleotides matching TRBD2. Germline V gene data show CDR1 as SGHNT and CDR2 as YYREEE (reference sequence). This CDR3 has 15 residues. Trimming cost V 5 bases and J 6 bases; bases outside gene matches: 7.

The rearrangement links TRBV6-5 to TRBJ1-1; D is unclear. CDR1 and CDR2 from the germline V gene are MNHEY and SVGAGI. The germline V and J ends were trimmed by 6 bases and 2 bases, with 7 bases remaining between them. CDR3 size: 12 residues. The CDR3 DNA follows: TGTGCCAGCAGCGCCCAAAACACTGAAGCTTTCTTT. It codes for CASSAQNTEAFF.